The clone carrying this T cell receptor beta chain was counted a few times. Its target is not known. This CDR3 region has 14 residues. CDR1 is SGHVS and CDR2 is FNYEAQ in the germline V gene. V gave up 5 bases and J gave up 7 bases, with 12 bases separating them. This entry belongs to a study of T cells after yellow fever vaccination. Broader study findings: At around 95% for CD4 and 88% for CD8, most primary-vaccination clones showed up again after the booster.

The TCR cDNA carried a universal primer site and UMIs from 5'RACE template switching. TCRdb independently ran MiXCR on the 5' RACE reads; one entry per CDR3 protein. The repertoire holds fewer than 450,000 distinct CDR3 sequences, with roughly 8.6% as singletons. This chain joins TRBV7-6 and TRBJ1-6; D possibly corresponds to TRBD1 (5 bases). This material consisted of PBMCs, taken about 41 days after the first yellow fever vaccination. The origin of this receptor is a man younger than 30 who received the YFV17D yellow fever vaccine. The CDR3 spells CASSQDSYNSPLHF. The CDR3 DNA is TGTGCCAGCAGCCAAGACAGCTACAATTCACCCCTCCACTTT.